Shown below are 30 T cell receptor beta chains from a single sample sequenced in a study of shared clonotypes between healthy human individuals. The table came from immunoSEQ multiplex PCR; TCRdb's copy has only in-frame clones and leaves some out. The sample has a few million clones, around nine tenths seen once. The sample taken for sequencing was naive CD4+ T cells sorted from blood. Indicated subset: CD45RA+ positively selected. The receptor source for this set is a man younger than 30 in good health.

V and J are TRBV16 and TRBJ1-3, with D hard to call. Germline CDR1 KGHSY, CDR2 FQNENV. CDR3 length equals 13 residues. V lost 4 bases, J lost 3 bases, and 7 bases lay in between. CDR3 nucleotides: TGTGCCAGCAGCCTGACTGGTGGAAACACCATATATTTT. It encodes CASSLTGGNTIYF.

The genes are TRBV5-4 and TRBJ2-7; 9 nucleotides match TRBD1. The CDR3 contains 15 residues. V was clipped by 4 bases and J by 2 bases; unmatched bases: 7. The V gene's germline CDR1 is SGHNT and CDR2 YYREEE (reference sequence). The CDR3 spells CASSPAGTGTYEQYF. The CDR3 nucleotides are TGTGCCAGCAGCCCGGCCGGGACAGGGACCTACGAGCAGTACTTC.

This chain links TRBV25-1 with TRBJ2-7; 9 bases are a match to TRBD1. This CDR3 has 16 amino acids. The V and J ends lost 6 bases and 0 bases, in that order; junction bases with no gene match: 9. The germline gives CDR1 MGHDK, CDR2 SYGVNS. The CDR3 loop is CASSNPGTGTSYEQYF. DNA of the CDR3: TGTGCCAGCAGCAATCCCGGGACAGGGACCTCCTACGAGCAGTACTTC.

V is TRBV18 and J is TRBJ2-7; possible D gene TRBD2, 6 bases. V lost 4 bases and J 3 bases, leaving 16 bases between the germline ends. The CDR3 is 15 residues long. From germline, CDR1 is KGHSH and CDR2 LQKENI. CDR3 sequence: CASSQRQEGYYEQYF. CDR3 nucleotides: TGTGCCAGCTCACAACGGCAGGAGGGGTACTACGAGCAGTACTTC.

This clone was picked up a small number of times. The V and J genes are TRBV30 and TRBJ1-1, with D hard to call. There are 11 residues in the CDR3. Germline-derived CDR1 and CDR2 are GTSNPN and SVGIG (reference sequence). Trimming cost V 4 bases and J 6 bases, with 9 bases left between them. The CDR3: CAWIRSSEAFF. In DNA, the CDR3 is TGTGCCTGGATCAGGTCGTCTGAAGCTTTCTTT. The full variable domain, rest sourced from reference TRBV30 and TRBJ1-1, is SQTIHQWPATLVQPVGSPLSLECTVEGTSNPNLYWYRQAAGRGLQLLFYSVGIGQISSEVPQNLSASRPQDRQFILSSKKLLLSDSGFYLCAWIRSSEAFFGQGTRLTVV.

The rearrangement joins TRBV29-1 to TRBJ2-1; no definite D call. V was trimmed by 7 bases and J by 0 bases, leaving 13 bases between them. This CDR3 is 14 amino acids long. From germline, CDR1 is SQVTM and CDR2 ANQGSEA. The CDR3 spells CSGTEKGSYNEQFF. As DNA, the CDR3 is TGCAGCGGGACCGAAAAGGGCTCCTACAATGAGCAGTTCTTC.

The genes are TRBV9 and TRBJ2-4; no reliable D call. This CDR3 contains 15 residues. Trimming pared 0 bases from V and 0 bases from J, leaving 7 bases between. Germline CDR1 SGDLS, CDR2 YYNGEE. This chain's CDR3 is CASSVGLTAKNIQYF. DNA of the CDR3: TGTGCCAGCAGCGTAGGGTTGACAGCCAAAAACATTCAGTACTTC. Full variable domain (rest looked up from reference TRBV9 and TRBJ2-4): DSGVTQTPKHLITATGQRVTLRCSPRSGDLSVYWYQQSLDQGLQFLIQYYNGEERAKGNILERFSAQQFPDLHSELNLSSLELGDSALYFCASSVGLTAKNIQYFGAGTRLSVL.

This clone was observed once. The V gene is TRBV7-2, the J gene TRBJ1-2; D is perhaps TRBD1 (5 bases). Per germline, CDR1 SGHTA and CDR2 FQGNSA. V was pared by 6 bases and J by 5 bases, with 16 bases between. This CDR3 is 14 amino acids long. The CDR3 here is CASRGGGSEYGYTF. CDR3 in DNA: TGTGCCAGCAGGGGCGGGGGGTCCGAGTATGGCTACACCTTC.

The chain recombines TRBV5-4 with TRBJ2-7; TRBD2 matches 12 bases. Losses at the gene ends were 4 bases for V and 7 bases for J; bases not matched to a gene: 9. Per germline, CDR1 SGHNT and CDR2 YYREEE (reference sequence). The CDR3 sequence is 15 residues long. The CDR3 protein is CASSAPSGGAEEQYF. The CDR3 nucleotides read TGTGCCAGCAGCGCCCCTAGCGGGGGGGCAGAAGAGCAGTACTTC.

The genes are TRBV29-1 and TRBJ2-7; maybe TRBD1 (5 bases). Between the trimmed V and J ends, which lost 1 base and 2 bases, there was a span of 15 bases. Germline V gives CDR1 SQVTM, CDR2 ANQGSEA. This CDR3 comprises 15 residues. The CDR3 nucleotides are TGCAGCGTTGAAGGGATGAGGACACGAGCCTACGAGCAGTACTTC. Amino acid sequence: CSVEGMRTRAYEQYF.

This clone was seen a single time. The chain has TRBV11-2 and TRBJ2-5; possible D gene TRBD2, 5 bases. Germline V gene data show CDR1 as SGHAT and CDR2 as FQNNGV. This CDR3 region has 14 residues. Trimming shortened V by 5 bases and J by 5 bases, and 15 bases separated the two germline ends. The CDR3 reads CASSPNEGMETQYF. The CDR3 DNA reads TGTGCCAGCAGCCCGAATGAGGGCATGGAGACCCAGTACTTC.

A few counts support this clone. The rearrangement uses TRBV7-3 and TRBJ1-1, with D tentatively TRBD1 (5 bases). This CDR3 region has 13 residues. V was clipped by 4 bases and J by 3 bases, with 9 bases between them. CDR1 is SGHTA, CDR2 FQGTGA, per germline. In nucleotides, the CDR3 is TGTGCCAGCAGCTCGACAGTAGACACTGAAGCTTTCTTT. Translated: CASSSTVDTEAFF.

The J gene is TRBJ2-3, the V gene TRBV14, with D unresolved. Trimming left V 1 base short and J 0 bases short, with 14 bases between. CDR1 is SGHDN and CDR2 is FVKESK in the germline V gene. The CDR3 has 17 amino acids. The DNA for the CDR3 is TGTGCCAGCAGCCAAGTTGGCTCACGCTTTAGCACAGATACGCAGTATTTT. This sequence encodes CASSQVGSRFSTDTQYF. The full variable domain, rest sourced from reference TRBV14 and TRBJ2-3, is EAGVTQFPSHSVIEKGQTVTLRCDPISGHDNLYWYRRVMGKEIKFLLHFVKESKQDESGMPNNRFLAERTGGTYSTLKVQPAELEDSGVYFCASSQVGSRFSTDTQYFGPGTRLTVL.

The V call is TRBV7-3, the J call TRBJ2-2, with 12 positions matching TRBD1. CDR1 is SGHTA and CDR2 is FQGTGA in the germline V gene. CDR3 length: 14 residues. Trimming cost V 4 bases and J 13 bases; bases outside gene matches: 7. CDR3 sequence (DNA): TGTGCCAGCAGCTCGGGACAGGGGGCCGATAGGCTGTTTTTT. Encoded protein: CASSSGQGADRLFF.

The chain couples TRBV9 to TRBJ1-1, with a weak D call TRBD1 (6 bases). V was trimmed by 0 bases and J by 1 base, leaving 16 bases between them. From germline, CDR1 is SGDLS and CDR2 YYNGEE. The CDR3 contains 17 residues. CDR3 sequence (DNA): TGTGCCAGCAGCGTAGGGGTAGGGGGAATCGGGAACACTGAAGCTTTCTTT. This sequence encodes CASSVGVGGIGNTEAFF.

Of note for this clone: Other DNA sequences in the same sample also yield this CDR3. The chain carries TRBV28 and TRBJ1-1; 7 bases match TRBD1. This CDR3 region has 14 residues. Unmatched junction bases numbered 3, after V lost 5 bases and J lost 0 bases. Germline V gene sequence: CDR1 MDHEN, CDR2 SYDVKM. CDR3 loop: CASSRGGLNTEAFF. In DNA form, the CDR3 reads TGTGCCAGCAGTCGAGGGGGCTTGAACACTGAAGCTTTCTTT. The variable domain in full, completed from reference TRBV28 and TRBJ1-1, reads DVKVTQSSRYLVKRTGEKVFLECVQDMDHENMFWYRQDPGLGLRLIYFSYDVKMKEKGDIPEGYSVSREKKERFSLILESASTNQTSMYLCASSRGGLNTEAFFGQGTRLTVV.

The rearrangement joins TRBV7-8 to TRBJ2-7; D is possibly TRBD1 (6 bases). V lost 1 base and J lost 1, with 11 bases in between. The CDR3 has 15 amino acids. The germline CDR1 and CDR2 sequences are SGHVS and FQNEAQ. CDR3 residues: CASSLGVGASYEQYF. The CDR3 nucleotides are TGTGCCAGCAGCTTAGGGGTGGGGGCTTCCTACGAGCAGTACTTC.

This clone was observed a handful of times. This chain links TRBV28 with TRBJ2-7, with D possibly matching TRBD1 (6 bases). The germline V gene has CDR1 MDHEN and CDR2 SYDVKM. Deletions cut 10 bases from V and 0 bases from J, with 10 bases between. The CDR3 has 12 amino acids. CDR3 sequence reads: CATTGSSYEQYF. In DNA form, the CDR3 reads TGTGCCACCACAGGGAGCTCCTACGAGCAGTACTTC.

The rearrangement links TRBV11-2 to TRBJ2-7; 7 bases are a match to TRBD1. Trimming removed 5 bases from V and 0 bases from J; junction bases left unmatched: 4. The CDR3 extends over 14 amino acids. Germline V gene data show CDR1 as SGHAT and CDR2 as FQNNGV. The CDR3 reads CASSLRDSSYEQYF. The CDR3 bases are TGTGCCAGCAGCCTCAGGGACAGCTCCTACGAGCAGTACTTC.

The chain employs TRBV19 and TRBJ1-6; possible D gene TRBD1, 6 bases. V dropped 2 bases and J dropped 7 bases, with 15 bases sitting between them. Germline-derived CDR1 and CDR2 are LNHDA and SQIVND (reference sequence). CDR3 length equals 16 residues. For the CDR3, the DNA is TGTGCCAGTAGTATATCGCGACAGGTTTGGAATTCACCCCTCCACTTT. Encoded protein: CASSISRQVWNSPLHF.

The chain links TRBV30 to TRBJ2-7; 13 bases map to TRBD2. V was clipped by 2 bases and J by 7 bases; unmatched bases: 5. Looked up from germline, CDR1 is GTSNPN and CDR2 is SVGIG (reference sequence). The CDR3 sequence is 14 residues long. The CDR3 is CAWSPGLAGREQYF. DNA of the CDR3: TGTGCCTGGAGTCCGGGACTAGCGGGAAGGGAGCAGTACTTC. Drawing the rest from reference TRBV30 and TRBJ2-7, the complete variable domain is SQTIHQWPATLVQPVGSPLSLECTVEGTSNPNLYWYRQAAGRGLQLLFYSVGIGQISSEVPQNLSASRPQDRQFILSSKKLLLSDSGFYLCAWSPGLAGREQYFGPGTRLTVT.

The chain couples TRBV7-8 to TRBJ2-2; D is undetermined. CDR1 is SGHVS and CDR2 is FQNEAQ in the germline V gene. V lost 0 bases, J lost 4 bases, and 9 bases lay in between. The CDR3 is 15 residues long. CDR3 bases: TGTGCCAGCAGCTTAGCGGACCGGAGCACCGGGGAGCTGTTTTTT. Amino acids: CASSLADRSTGELFF.

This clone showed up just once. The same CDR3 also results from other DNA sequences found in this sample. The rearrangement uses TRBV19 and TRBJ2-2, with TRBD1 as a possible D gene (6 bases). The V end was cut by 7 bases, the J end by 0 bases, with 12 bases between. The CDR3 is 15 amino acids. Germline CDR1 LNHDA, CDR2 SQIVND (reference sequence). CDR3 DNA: TGTGCCAGTACCCCTGGGACAACGAACACCGGGGAGCTGTTTTTT. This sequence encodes CASTPGTTNTGELFF.

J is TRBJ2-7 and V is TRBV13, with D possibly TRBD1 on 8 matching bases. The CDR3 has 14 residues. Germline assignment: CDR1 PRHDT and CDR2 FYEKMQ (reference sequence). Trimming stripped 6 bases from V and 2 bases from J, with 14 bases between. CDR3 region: CASSPTGGAYEQYF. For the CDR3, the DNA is TGTGCCAGCAGTCCAACAGGGGGGGCCTACGAGCAGTACTTC.

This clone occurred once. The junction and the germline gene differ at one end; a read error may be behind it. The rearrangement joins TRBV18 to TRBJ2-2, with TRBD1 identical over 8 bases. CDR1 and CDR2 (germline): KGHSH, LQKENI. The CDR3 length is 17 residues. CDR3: CASSPPGQGPNAGELFF. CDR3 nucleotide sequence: TGTGCCAGCTCACCCCCCGGACAGGGTCCGAACGCCGGGGAGCTGTTTTTT.

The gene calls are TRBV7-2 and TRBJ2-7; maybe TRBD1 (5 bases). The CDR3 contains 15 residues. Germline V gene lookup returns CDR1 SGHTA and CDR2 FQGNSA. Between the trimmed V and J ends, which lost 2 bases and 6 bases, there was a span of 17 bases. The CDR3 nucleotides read TGTGCCAGCAGCTTACCAGGACAAGCCGTCCCCGAGCAGTACTTC. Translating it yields CASSLPGQAVPEQYF.

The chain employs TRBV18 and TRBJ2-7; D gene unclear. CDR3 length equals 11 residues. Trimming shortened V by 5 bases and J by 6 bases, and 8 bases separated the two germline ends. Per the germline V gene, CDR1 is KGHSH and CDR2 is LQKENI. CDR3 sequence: CASSERSEQYF. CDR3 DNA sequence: TGTGCCAGCTCAGAGCGAAGCGAGCAGTACTTC.

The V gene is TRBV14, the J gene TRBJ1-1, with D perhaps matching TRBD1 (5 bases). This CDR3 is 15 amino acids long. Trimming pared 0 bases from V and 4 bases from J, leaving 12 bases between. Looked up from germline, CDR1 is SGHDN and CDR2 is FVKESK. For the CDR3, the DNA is TGTGCCAGCAGCCAAGACCGGACACCGACCACTGAAGCTTTCTTT. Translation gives CASSQDRTPTTEAFF.

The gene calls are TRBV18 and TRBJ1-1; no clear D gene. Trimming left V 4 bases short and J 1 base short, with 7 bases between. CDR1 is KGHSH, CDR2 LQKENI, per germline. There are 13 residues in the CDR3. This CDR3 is CASSQHKNTEAFF. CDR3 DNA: TGTGCCAGCTCACAACATAAGAACACTGAAGCTTTCTTT.

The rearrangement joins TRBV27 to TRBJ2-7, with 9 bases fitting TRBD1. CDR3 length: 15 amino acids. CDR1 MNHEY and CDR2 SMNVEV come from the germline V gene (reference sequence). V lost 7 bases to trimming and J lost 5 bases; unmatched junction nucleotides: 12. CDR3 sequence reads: CASKREGTGPNEQYF. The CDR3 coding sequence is TGTGCCAGCAAGAGGGAAGGGACAGGGCCGAACGAGCAGTACTTC.